What follows are 5 T cell receptor beta chains derived from one specimen sequenced in a study of T-cell reconstitution after alpha-beta-depleted transplantation in children. For TCRbeta, the library was prepared with unique molecular identifiers. One entry per CDR3 protein results from TCRdb running MiXCR on the PCR reads. The sample holds about 420,000 distinct CDR3 sequences, about a sixth seen once. The sequencing here drew on PBMCs, mostly from graft donor cells, taken 360 days after TCRalphabeta/CD19-depleted stem cell transplant. These receptors all stem from a boy in the first two years of life who had a stem cell transplant for Wiskott-Aldrich syndrome, so the T cells may come from the graft donor.

Many counts were recorded for this clonotype. The genes are TRBV14 and TRBJ2-1; D may be TRBD2 (6 bases). This CDR3 has 13 amino acids. Between the trimmed V and J ends, which lost 4 bases and 4 bases, there was a span of 8 bases. Germline V CDR1 and CDR2: SGHDN, FVKESK. The CDR3 nucleotides read TGTGCCAGCAGCCGACTAGGTTACAATGAGCAGTTCTTC. Amino acids: CASSRLGYNEQFF.

The V gene is TRBV5-1, the J gene TRBJ2-3; 10 bases fit TRBD1. CDR3 length equals 14 residues. In germline, CDR1 is SGHRS, CDR2 YFSETQ. V lost 4 bases, J lost 6 bases, and 5 bases stayed unmatched. The CDR3 loop reads CASSTTGGWDTQYF. DNA of the CDR3: TGCGCCAGCAGCACGACAGGGGGCTGGGATACGCAGTATTTT.

This clonotype was seen only a few times. V gene TRBV20-1 combines with J gene TRBJ2-2; no definite D call. CDR3 length equals 14 residues. Per the germline V gene, CDR1 is DFQATT and CDR2 is SNEGSKA (reference sequence). With 0 bases removed from V and 5 bases from J, the gap between germline ends came to 10 bases. DNA of the CDR3: TGCAGTGCTAGAGATTGGTTGGGAACCGGGGAGCTGTTTTTT. Protein sequence: CSARDWLGTGELFF.

This clonotype was observed many times. The V gene is TRBV20-1, the J gene TRBJ2-5; 8 bases are a match to TRBD2. The CDR3 is made up of 15 amino acids. The J segment lost 1 base and the V segment lost 3 bases, leaving 7 bases of the junction unmatched. The germline V gene encodes CDR1 DFQATT and CDR2 SNEGSKA (reference sequence). DNA of the CDR3: TGCAGTGCTAGTCGGGGGGGAACGGGCCAAGAGACCCAGTACTTC. Its translation: CSASRGGTGQETQYF.

This clonotype has more than one count but fewer than ten. V is TRBV7-2 and J is TRBJ2-7; D is undetermined. CDR1 and CDR2 (germline): SGHTA, FQGNSA. V was cut by 5 bases and J by 3 bases, with 17 bases left in between. The CDR3 spans 15 residues. CDR3 nucleotide sequence: TGTGCCAGCAGCCCCCCCTGGGGAAAGAGCTACGAGCAGTACTTC. Protein product: CASSPPWGKSYEQYF.